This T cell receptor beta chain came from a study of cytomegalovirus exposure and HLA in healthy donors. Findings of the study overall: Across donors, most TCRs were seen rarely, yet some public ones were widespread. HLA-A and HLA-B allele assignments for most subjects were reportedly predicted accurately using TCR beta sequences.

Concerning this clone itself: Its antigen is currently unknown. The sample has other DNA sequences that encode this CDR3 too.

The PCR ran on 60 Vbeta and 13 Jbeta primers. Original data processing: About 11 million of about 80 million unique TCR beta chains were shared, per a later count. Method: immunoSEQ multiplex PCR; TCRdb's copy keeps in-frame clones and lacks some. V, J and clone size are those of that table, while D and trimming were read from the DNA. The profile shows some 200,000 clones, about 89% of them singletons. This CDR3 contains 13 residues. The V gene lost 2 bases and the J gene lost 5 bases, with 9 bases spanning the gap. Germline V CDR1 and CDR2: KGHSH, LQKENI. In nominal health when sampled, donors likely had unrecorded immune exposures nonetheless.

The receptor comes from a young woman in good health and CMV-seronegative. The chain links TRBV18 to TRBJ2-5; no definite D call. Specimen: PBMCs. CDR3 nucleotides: TGTGCCAGCTCACCAAACAGTGGGGAGACCCAGTACTTC. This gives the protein CASSPNSGETQYF. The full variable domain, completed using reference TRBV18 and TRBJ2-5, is NAGVMQNPRHLVRRRGQEARLRCSPMKGHSHVYWYRQLPEEGLKFMVYLQKENIIDESGMPKERFSAEFPKEGPSILRIQQVVRGDSAAYFCASSPNSGETQYFGPGTRLLVL.